The rows below give T cell receptor beta chains drawn from one sample of a study of Ad26.COV2.S vaccination and SARS-CoV-2 variants. Libraries were prepared by immunoSEQ multiplex PCR; TCRdb keeps only in-frame clonotypes and omits some of them. The table includes 300,000 to 400,000 clones, around 84% detected once. The material sequenced was peripheral blood, taken in a trial of Ad26.COV2.S vaccine versus placebo. The receptors derive from a person aged 18 to 59 who received the Ad26.COV2.S COVID-19 vaccine or a placebo. CDR3s include the opening cysteine and the closing phenylalanine or tryptophan. A D gene is named only where the DNA matches it firmly. Expanded clones are given a class, and other clones once, few, many or no size at all.

.,TRBV5-4,.,TRBJ1-1,TGTGCCAGCAGCACCCCGACCGGGAGAGCTAGGACTGAAGCTTTCTTT,CASSTPTGRARTEAFF
.,TRBV7-9,.,TRBJ2-7,TGTGCCAGCAGCTTAGGACTTGATCCCTACGAGCAGTACTTC,CASSLGLDPYEQYF
once,TRBV4-3,TRBD1,TRBJ1-1,TGCGCCAGCAGACAACAGGGGGCGCCGACTGAAGCTTTCTTT,CASRQQGAPTEAFF
.,TRBV30,.,TRBJ2-7,TGTGCCTGGAGGCGCAGGGGAAACTCCTACGAGCAGTACTTC,CAWRRRGNSYEQYF
.,TRBV4-1,TRBD1,TRBJ2-1,TGCGCCAGCAGCCAAGATGGGACAGGGAGCAATGAGCAGTTCTTC,CASSQDGTGSNEQFF
.,TRBV29-1,.,TRBJ1-1,TGCAGCGTTGTAATATCGATGAACACTGAAGCTTTCTTT,CSVVISMNTEAFF
.,TRBV7-8,.,TRBJ2-2,TGTGCCAGCAGCTTAGGGGGCAGGTCGACTTTGAACACCGGGGAGCTGTTTTTT,CASSLGGRSTLNTGELFF
.,TRBV4-3,.,TRBJ1-5,TGCGCCAGCAGCCAAGAAGGGGGACCTAATCAGCCCCAGCATTTT,CASSQEGGPNQPQHF
.,TRBV14,TRBD1,TRBJ2-5,TGTGCCAGCAGCCAAAGGGACAGGGTAGGGGAGACCCAGTACTTC,CASSQRDRVGETQYF
once,TRBV18,.,TRBJ1-1,TGTGCCAGCTCACCAAGTGTCGACACTGAAGCTTTCTTT,CASSPSVDTEAFF
.,TRBV4-3,.,TRBJ2-5,TGCGCCAGCAGCCAAAGTGGGGTGAACCAAGAGACCCAGTACTTC,CASSQSGVNQETQYF
.,TRBV19,.,TRBJ1-2,TGTGCCAGTAGTCCCAGGACGGAGAGGGGCTATGGCTACACCTTC,CASSPRTERGYGYTF
.,TRBV6-5,.,TRBJ2-5,TGTGCCAGCAGTTATGGACGGCAAGAGACCCAGTACTTC,CASSYGRQETQYF
.,TRBV5-6,.,TRBJ1-1,TGTGCCAGCAGCAGGACGCCTCTGAACACTGAAGCTTTCTTT,CASSRTPLNTEAFF
few,TRBV6-5,.,TRBJ2-7,TGTGCCAGCAGAAGGGACGGAACCTCCTACGAGCAGTACTTC,CASRRDGTSYEQYF
once,TRBV4-3,.,TRBJ2-3,TGCGCCAGCAGCCAAGCTCCGGGGCAGGGAGATACGCAGTATTTT,CASSQAPGQGDTQYF
.,TRBV25-1,.,TRBJ1-6,TGTGCCAGCAGTGACTCCGGACGGGAAGATAATTCACCCCTCCACTTT,CASSDSGREDNSPLHF
.,TRBV4-1,TRBD2,TRBJ2-3,TGCGCCAGCAGCCCTCTAGCGGGGGGCACAGATACGCAGTATTTT,CASSPLAGGTDTQYF
once,TRBV11-3,.,TRBJ1-6,TGTGCCAGCAGCTTAGATCTACAGGGCAGTTCACCCCTCCACTTT,CASSLDLQGSSPLHF
.,TRBV24-1,.,TRBJ2-3,TGTGCCACCAGTGAAGCGGCAGGGTCGGGCACAGATACGCAGTATTTT,CATSEAAGSGTDTQYF
.,TRBV4-3,.,TRBJ1-1,TGCGCCAGCAGCCACACACACACTGAAGCTTTCTTT,CASSHTHTEAFF
.,TRBV13,.,TRBJ1-1,TGTGCCAGCAGCTTAGCCGGGGGGAACACTGAAGCTTTCTTT,CASSLAGGNTEAFF
.,TRBV5-4,.,TRBJ2-5,TGTGCCAGCAGCTGGCGCGGGGTAGCGACCCAAGAGACCCAGTACTTC,CASSWRGVATQETQYF
.,TRBV10-3,TRBD1,TRBJ1-1,TGTGCCATCAGTCTAGGACAGGGTAACACTGAAGCTTTCTTT,CAISLGQGNTEAFF
once,TRBV5-4,TRBD1,TRBJ2-3,TGTGCCAGCACCAACCCCGGACAGGGAATCACAGATACGCAGTATTTT,CASTNPGQGITDTQYF
few,TRBV12-3/TRBV12-4,.,TRBJ1-2,TGTGCCAGCAGTTTGCGAGGAAACTATGGCTACACCTTC,CASSLRGNYGYTF
.,TRBV7-2,TRBD1,TRBJ1-6,TGTGCCAGCAGCTTAAAAAGGGGAGGGGGCAACTATAATTCACCCCTCCACTTT,CASSLKRGGGNYNSPLHF
.,TRBV11-3,.,TRBJ2-1,TGTGCCAGCAGCAACCCACCCAGGGTAAATGAGCAGTTCTTC,CASSNPPRVNEQFF
.,TRBV27,TRBD1,TRBJ1-1,TGTGCCAGCAGTTCGGGACAGATCTTGAACACTGAAGCTTTCTTT,CASSSGQILNTEAFF
.,TRBV7-8,.,TRBJ1-1,TGTGCCAGCAGCTTAAATTATAAGGGGAACACTGAAGCTTTCTTT,CASSLNYKGNTEAFF
.,TRBV30,.,TRBJ2-1,TGTGCCTGGAGTTACAGGACTACGAATGAGCAGTTCTTC,CAWSYRTTNEQFF
.,TRBV20-1,.,TRBJ2-7,TGCAGTGCAAGTGAGCCTTTAGACAGCTACGAGCAGTACTTC,CSASEPLDSYEQYF
.,TRBV15,.,TRBJ1-4,TGTGCCACCAGCAGAGTTCAGGGTCCGGATGAAAAACTGTTTTTT,CATSRVQGPDEKLFF
once,TRBV4-3,.,TRBJ1-5,TGCGCCAGCAGCCAAGCACTACAGGGATGGGGCAATCAGCCCCAGCATTTT,CASSQALQGWGNQPQHF
.,TRBV30,TRBD2,TRBJ2-7,TGTGCCTGGGGACTAGCGGGGGCCTACGAGCAGTACTTC,CAWGLAGAYEQYF
.,TRBV7-9,.,TRBJ2-3,TGTGCCAGCAGCCCTTCGGCAGGGCGTCGTAGGGATTTT,CASSPSAGRRRDF
.,TRBV2,TRBD2,TRBJ2-2,TGTGCCAGCAGCGGACTAGTTCGCACCGGGGAGCTGTTTTTT,CASSGLVRTGELFF
.,TRBV18,.,TRBJ1-1,TGTGCCAGCTCACTCGGAGGAGGGGCTGAAGCTTTCTTT,CASSLGGGAEAFF
.,TRBV5-1,TRBD1,TRBJ2-7,TGCGCCAGCAAGATCTCGGGACAGGGCTACTACGAGCAGTACTTC,CASKISGQGYYEQYF
.,TRBV3-1/TRBV3-2,TRBD1,TRBJ1-1,TGTGCCAGCAGCCAATATACGGGACAGATCATGAACACTGAAGCTTTCTTT,CASSQYTGQIMNTEAFF
.,TRBV19,.,TRBJ1-5,TGTGCCAGTAGTATTGGAGGCCGGGGCGGGACCCAGCATTTT,CASSIGGRGGTQHF
.,TRBV10-3,TRBD1,TRBJ2-2,TGTGCCATCAGTGAGGCGACAGGGGGGGCCGGGGAGCTGTTTTTT,CAISEATGGAGELFF